This T cell receptor (beta chain) appears in the sequencing data of a study of control samples from healthy donors and cancer patients. Note on this clone: At one end, the junction sequence differs from germline, possibly due to a read error.

Profiling relied on immunoSEQ multiplex PCR, and the TCRdb table lists in-frame clones only, not all of them. There are fewer than 85,000 clones in the sample; 92% occur only once, and nearly 6% lies in the top ten. The CDR3 has 13 amino acids. Germline assignment: CDR1 MNHNY and CDR2 SVGAGI (reference sequence). The sequencing sample was made of blood. The clonotype comes from a woman in her sixties in good health. This sequence joins TRBV6-6 and TRBJ2-3; weak D call: TRBD1 (5 bases). The CDR3 loop reads CASSRQTTNTQYF. The DNA for the CDR3 is TGTGCCAGCAGCCGACAGACCACAAATACGCAGTATTTT.